This T cell receptor beta chain was captured by sequencing in a study of T-cell memory formation after mild COVID-19 (dated by TCRdb to 2020 to 2023). Describing the broader study: TCR sequence clusters from the two donors were largely donor specific. Longitudinal TCRalpha and TCRbeta repertoire sequencing tracked T-cell clones expanding and contracting after mild COVID-19 in a couple of donors. Two young, previously healthy adult volunteers made up the cohort, one male and one female. Findings and caveats that apply to the study as a whole: The detection of some responding clones in pre-infection memory suggests that pre-existing cross-reactive memory T cells joined the SARS-CoV-2 response. Contracting CD4+ clones were located mainly in the CM and EM memory subsets, whereas CD8+ clones were found to be enriched in EMRA. Clones contracting from day 15 to 85 had balanced CD4/CD8 phenotypes, while a second wave expanding from day 15 to 37 was biased towards CD4+. Only two mild cases were covered in the study, and larger cohorts including severe cases with pre-infection samples were considered necessary. The second-wave clones that peaked on day 37 were not confirmed to be SARS-CoV-2 specific.

PBMCs were isolated by Ficoll-Paque density gradient centrifugation. The instrument was an Illumina NovaSeq 6000. cDNA libraries for TCRalpha and TCRbeta were prepared by 5'RACE using constant-segment primers, with sample barcodes and unique molecular identifiers added. RNA was extracted from every sample with Trizol reagent. Library amplification was performed in two PCR steps, and a second sample barcode and Illumina TruSeq adapters were introduced in the second step. Libraries were sequenced on an Illumina NovaSeq with 2 x 150 bp paired-end reads. Regarding the original processing steps: The reads were demultiplexed and collapsed into UMI-guided consensus sequences using migec v1.2.7. Using mixcr v2.1.11, the UMI consensuses were aligned to TRA and TRB V and J templates and assembled into clonotypes. Expanded or contracted clonotypes were those called significant by both edgeR and NoisET, with noise models trained on biological replicates. For edgeR calls, the cutoffs were a false discovery rate-adjusted p below 0.01 and a log2 fold-change threshold of 1. As an exploratory analysis of dynamics, max-normalized trajectories of the 1000 most abundant clonotypes were examined with PCA combined with hierarchical clustering. Separately sequenced CD4+ and CD8+ repertoires were used to assign a CD4 or CD8 phenotype to each responding clone. TCRdb reprocessing: public reads trimmed at Q25 with fastp, clones called with MiXCR, in-frame beta chains kept. Under each unique CDR3 protein, matching rows form one entry showing the most common genes and DNA. The V and J calls reflect TCRdb's pipeline rather than the authors' work. The sample contains under 400,000 distinct CDR3 sequences, 21% of them found a single time. The ten top clones hold around 13% of the sample.

According to the germline V gene (reference sequence), CDR1 reads LNHNV and CDR2 reads YYDKDF. V is shortened by 0 bases, J by 7 bases, and the region joining them spans 9 bases. From the cysteine up to the phenylalanine, the CDR3 has a length of 13 residues. Just the 39-base CDR3 DNA is kept, in frame starting at base 1. Remarks on this clonotype: It has no known antigen specificity. Base qualities are missing; no much larger clone stands one base away.

The clonotype was recovered from an adult woman who had mild COVID-19 (a few samples of this study predate the infection). The sample titles of this study are shuffled in the database, so cell type and time point are left out; the donor was told from shared clones. Sample: PBMCs or a T cell subset sorted from them (not recorded which). The rearrangement combines TRBV15 with TRBJ1-1; no confident D gene assignment can be made. The DNA reads TGTGCCACCAGCAGAGATCGGTCCTTTGAAGCTTTCTTT. Translated, this is CATSRDRSFEAFF.